These T cell receptor beta chains were read from a single sample in a study of beta chain features in type 1 diabetes. Using immunoSEQ multiplex PCR, the repertoire was profiled, and TCRdb retains in-frame clones only, with some absent. Counted here are 250,000 to 300,000 clones, roughly 13% occurring once; the ten biggest clones make up 0.015% to 0.02%. Material: naive CD4+ T cells from blood. The receptors shown here come from a man aged 30-40 years with type 1 diabetes. CDR3s include the opening cysteine and the closing phenylalanine or tryptophan. D genes are given only for firm matches. Size values are once, few and many counts, or a class for expanded clones, and some rows have none.

>TRBJ2-6|TRBV18|NA|NA
CASSEIGAGANVLTF
TGTGCCAGCTCTGAAATAGGGGCTGGGGCCAACGTCCTGACTTTC
>TRBJ2-1|TRBV7-9|NA|NA
CASSSGRLAGSYNEQFF
TGTGCCAGCAGCTCCGGAAGACTCGCTGGGTCCTACAATGAGCAGTTCTTC
>TRBJ2-1|TRBV25-1|few|NA
CASSEQGQGDLGHNEQFF
TGTGCCAGCAGTGAACAAGGTCAAGGCGACTTGGGGCACAATGAGCAGTTCTTC
>TRBJ2-7|TRBV5-4|once|NA
CASSLNNLRAYEQYF
TGTGCCAGCAGCTTGAACAATCTCAGGGCCTACGAGCAGTACTTC
>TRBJ2-5|TRBV28|NA|NA
CASSAVVETQYF
TGTGCCAGCAGTGCGGTGGTGGAGACCCAGTACTTC
>TRBJ1-1|TRBV5-1|few|TRBD1
CASSLRQGGIMNTEAFF
TGCGCCAGCAGCTTGAGACAGGGCGGAATCATGAACACTGAAGCTTTCTTT
>TRBJ2-7|TRBV29-1|few|TRBD1
CIEIGTGFYEQYF
TGCATCGAAATAGGGACAGGCTTCTACGAGCAGTACTTC
>TRBJ2-5|TRBV18|NA|TRBD2
CASSPLAEETQYF
TGTGCCAGCTCACCCCTAGCGGAAGAGACCCAGTACTTC
>TRBJ2-7|TRBV6-6|NA|NA
CASSYSRDEQYF
TGTGCCAGCAGTTACTCGCGGGACGAGCAGTACTTC
>TRBJ1-3|TRBV9|few|NA
CASSARRRGGASGNTIYF
TGTGCCAGCAGCGCCCGCCGCCGTGGGGGCGCCTCTGGAAACACCATATATTTT
>TRBJ1-1|TRBV27|few|NA
CASRPTGNTEAFF
TGTGCCAGCAGACCAACAGGCAACACTGAAGCTTTCTTT
>TRBJ2-5|TRBV15|few|TRBD2
CATSSAGGPETQYF
TGTGCCACCAGTTCAGCGGGAGGGCCGGAGACCCAGTACTTC
>TRBJ1-5|TRBV1|NA|NA
CTSNGDNQPQHF
TGCACCAGCAACGGGGATAATCAGCCCCAGCATTTT
>TRBJ1-4|TRBV4-2|NA|TRBD1
CASSQGRMTGGDEKLFF
TGTGCCAGCAGCCAAGGCCGCATGACAGGGGGAGATGAAAAACTGTTTTTT
>TRBJ2-3|TRBV2|few|TRBD2
CASGRESTDTQYF
TGTGCCAGCGGGCGGGAGAGCACAGATACGCAGTATTTT
>TRBJ1-1|TRBV7-9|few|NA
CASTIWGEHDTEAFF
TGTGCCAGCACCATCTGGGGGGAGCATGACACTGAAGCTTTCTTT
>TRBJ1-5|TRBV28|few|NA
CASSSRGHLNQPQHF
TGTGCCAGCAGTTCCCGCGGACACTTAAATCAGCCCCAGCATTTT
>TRBJ2-2|TRBV21-1|NA|NA
CASSKGKEGSGELFF
TGTGCCAGCAGCAAAGGAAAGGAGGGTTCAGGGGAGCTGTTTTTT
>TRBJ1-5|TRBV27|few|TRBD1
CASSLGQGASQPQHF
TGTGCCAGCAGTTTAGGACAGGGGGCTAGTCAGCCCCAGCATTTT
>TRBJ2-5|TRBV29-1|NA|NA
CSVVGVQETQYF
TGCAGCGTTGTGGGAGTCCAAGAGACCCAGTACTTC
>TRBJ2-7|TRBV5-1|few|NA
CASSLGSGGEQYF
TGCGCCAGCAGCTTGGGCAGCGGTGGCGAGCAGTACTTC
>TRBJ2-1|TRBV7-2|NA|NA
CASSLAYASAYNEQFF
TGTGCCAGCAGCTTAGCGTACGCTAGCGCCTATAATGAGCAGTTCTTC
>TRBJ1-1|TRBV9|NA|NA
CASSLLPRANTEAFF
TGTGCCAGCAGCCTCCTCCCCAGGGCGAACACTGAAGCTTTCTTT
>TRBJ1-1|TRBV30|NA|TRBD1
CASTHRGLPEAFF
TGTGCCTCCACCCACAGGGGGTTACCTGAAGCTTTCTTT
>TRBJ2-1|TRBV7-2|NA|NA
CASSLRRSNEQFF
TGTGCCAGCAGCTTACGCCGGAGCAATGAGCAGTTCTTC
>TRBJ2-1|TRBV7-3|NA|TRBD2
CASSHPRMTSGRVAYNEQFF
TGTGCCAGCAGCCACCCACGGATGACTAGCGGGAGGGTGGCCTACAATGAGCAGTTCTTC
>TRBJ1-2|TRBV7-9|NA|NA
CASSLALGDYGYTF
TGTGCCAGCAGCTTAGCCTTGGGCGACTATGGCTACACCTTC
>TRBJ2-2|TRBV2|NA|TRBD2
CASRFTSGNGGELFF
TGTGCCAGCAGATTTACTAGCGGGAATGGCGGGGAGCTGTTTTTT
>TRBJ1-1|TRBV5-1|few|TRBD1
CASSPSGQGGEAFF
TGCGCCAGCAGCCCCTCAGGACAGGGGGGTGAAGCTTTCTTT
>TRBJ2-2|TRBV5-1|NA|NA
CASSLVAGELFF
TGCGCCAGCAGCTTGGTAGCGGGGGAGCTGTTTTTT
>TRBJ2-3|TRBV27|NA|NA
CASTPLGRSTDTQYF
TGTGCCAGCACTCCGCTTGGGAGAAGCACAGATACGCAGTATTTT
>TRBJ2-5|TRBV5-1|NA|TRBD1
CASSLGTGGRETQYF
TGCGCCAGCAGCTTGGGGACAGGGGGCCGAGAGACCCAGTACTTC
>TRBJ1-1|TRBV9|NA|NA
CASSASGHPNVKAFF
TGTGCCAGCAGCGCCTCGGGACACCCGAACGTGAAAGCTTTCTTT
>TRBJ2-3|TRBV7-2|few|TRBD2
CASSFFTRYSGSTDTQYF
TGTGCCAGCAGCTTTTTTACCCGGTATAGCGGGAGCACAGATACGCAGTATTTT
>TRBJ2-5|TRBV5-6|NA|NA
CASSSGDWETQYF
TGTGCCAGCAGCTCGGGGGATTGGGAGACCCAGTACTTC
>TRBJ2-3|TRBV30|few|TRBD2
CAWVAGGGDTQYF
TGTGCCTGGGTAGCGGGAGGGGGAGATACGCAGTATTTT
>TRBJ1-5|TRBV6-6|few|TRBD1
CASRLRQGNQPQHF
TGTGCCAGCAGATTAAGACAGGGGAATCAGCCCCAGCATTTT
>TRBJ2-7|TRBV15|NA|TRBD1
CATSRDRGSYEQYF
TGTGCCACCAGCAGGGACAGGGGTTCCTACGAGCAGTACTTC
>TRBJ2-7|TRBV7-3|NA|TRBD2
CASSLGGGREQYF
TGTGCCAGCAGCTTAGGGGGAGGGCGCGAGCAGTACTTC
>TRBJ2-1|TRBV4-3|few|TRBD2
CASSQEAGLAGNNEQFF
TGCGCCAGCAGCCAGGAAGCGGGACTAGCGGGAAACAATGAGCAGTTCTTC
>TRBJ2-3|TRBV18|few|TRBD2
CASSRSSGSTDTQYF
TGTGCCAGCTCACGATCTAGCGGGAGCACAGATACGCAGTATTTT
>TRBJ2-1|TRBV29-1|NA|NA
CSVNSPLGGREHYNEQFF
TGCAGCGTGAATTCTCCATTAGGGGGGAGGGAACACTACAATGAGCAGTTCTTC
>TRBJ2-5|TRBV28|NA|NA
CASSLRETQYF
TGTGCCAGCAGCCTACGAGAGACCCAGTACTTC
>TRBJ2-5|TRBV4-3|few|NA
CASSQDTRETQYF
TGCGCCAGCAGCCAAGATACCCGGGAGACCCAGTACTTC
>TRBJ2-5|TRBV28|few|NA
CASSLRETQYF
TGTGCCAGCAGTTTACGAGAGACCCAGTACTTC
>TRBJ2-7|TRBV18|few|NA
CASSPVTSTDEQYF
TGTGCCAGCTCACCCGTTACTAGCACAGACGAGCAGTACTTC
>TRBJ2-3|TRBV20-1|NA|NA
CSAHSRNTQYF
TGCAGTGCCCATAGTAGAAATACGCAGTATTTT
>TRBJ2-7|TRBV15|NA|TRBD2
CATSRVAGAYEQYF
TGTGCCACCAGCAGAGTAGCGGGAGCCTACGAGCAGTACTTC
>TRBJ2-2|TRBV7-2|few|NA
CASSLPGAGELFF
TGTGCCAGCAGCCTACCGGGAGCCGGGGAGCTGTTTTTT
>TRBJ1-5|TRBV6-1|few|NA
CASSVGSGAQHF
TGTGCCAGCAGTGTAGGGTCCGGGGCCCAGCATTTT